These T cell receptor beta chains were read from a single sample in a study of spatial heterogeneity in lung cancer. MiXCR, applied by TCRdb to the 5' RACE reads, yields one record per CDR3 protein. Of around 7,000 distinct CDR3 sequences in the sample, 11% to 15% are singletons; the top ten hold approximately 8.8%. This specimen was lung tumor tissue, taken at surgery. Source of these receptors: a female donor with early-stage non-small cell lung cancer. Both conserved end residues are part of each CDR3. Each record gives: D gene, clone size, V gene, J gene, CDR3 DNA, CDR3 protein. A D gene is named only where the DNA matches it firmly. Size is omitted from some rows. Given values are once, few, many or a class for expanded clones.

NA	medium-sized	TRBV10-2	TRBJ1-6	TGCGCCAGCAGCTCGGGGACTCACCCCTCACCCCTCCACTTT	CASSSGTHPSPLHF
TRBD2	medium-sized	TRBV5-4	TRBJ2-1	TGTGCCAGCAGCCCGCGGGACTACTACAATGAGCAGTTCTTC	CASSPRDYYNEQFF
NA	many	TRBV5-5	TRBJ2-2	TGTGCCAGCAGCGGGGGACGGACCTTGAACACCGGGGAGCTGTTTTTT	CASSGGRTLNTGELFF
TRBD1	medium-sized	TRBV24-1	TRBJ2-2	TGTGCCACCAGTGATCGGACAGGGGGCGGCGGGGAGCTGTTTTTT	CATSDRTGGGGELFF
TRBD2	many	TRBV9	TRBJ2-7	TGTGCCAGCAGCGCCCGGACTAGCGGGGTCGCGGAGCAGTACTTC	CASSARTSGVAEQYF
NA	many	TRBV20-1	TRBJ2-4	TGCAGTGCTAGAGATGGGGGGCCGGGGAACATTCAGTACTTC	CSARDGGPGNIQYF
NA	few	TRBV20-1	TRBJ2-3	TGCAGTGCTAGATTCCTATACACAGATACGCAGTATTTT	CSARFLYTDTQYF
NA	many	TRBV9	TRBJ2-1	TGTGCCAGCAGCGTAGGGTACATCCCCGATTCCTACAATGAGCAGTTCTTC	CASSVGYIPDSYNEQFF
NA	many	TRBV30	TRBJ1-5	TGTGCCTGGAGTGTACAAGGGTATGGCAATCAGCCCCAGCATTTT	CAWSVQGYGNQPQHF
NA	medium-sized	TRBV4-1	TRBJ1-4	TGCGCCAGCAGCCTTACGGTATCAACTAATGAAAAACTGTTTTTT	CASSLTVSTNEKLFF
TRBD1	medium-sized	TRBV3-1	TRBJ2-7	TGTGCCAGCAGCCAAGTCTACGCCGGGACAGGGACTCTCGAGCAGTACTTC	CASSQVYAGTGTLEQYF
NA	medium-sized	TRBV20-1	TRBJ1-5	TGCAGTGCTAGAAAGGACACCCTATTCTCCGATCAGCCCCAGCATTTT	CSARKDTLFSDQPQHF
TRBD2	medium-sized	TRBV12-3/TRBV12-4	TRBJ2-3	TGTGCCAGCAGTCCGCCCGAGGGTAGCGGGAACACAGATACGCAGTATTTT	CASSPPEGSGNTDTQYF
NA	many	TRBV2	TRBJ2-3	TGTGCCAGCAGTGGACTGGTAAGGACAGATACGCAGTATTTT	CASSGLVRTDTQYF
NA	medium-sized	TRBV4-2	TRBJ1-1	TGTGCCAGCAGCTTACAGCCGCACACTGAAGCTTTCTTT	CASSLQPHTEAFF
NA	medium-sized	TRBV11-3	TRBJ2-7	TGTGCCAGCAGCTTAGGGACCTCCGAGCAGTACTTC	CASSLGTSEQYF
TRBD2	many	TRBV20-1	TRBJ2-2	TGCAGTGCTAGAGATCGGAATAGCGGGGGGGAGCTGTTTTTT	CSARDRNSGGELFF
NA	many	TRBV7-2	TRBJ2-3	TGTGCCAGCAGCCCCTGGGGTTTGACAGAAGATACGCAGTATTTT	CASSPWGLTEDTQYF
NA	medium-sized	TRBV9	TRBJ2-2	TGTGCCAGCAGCTTCACGAGCACCGGGGAGCTGTTTTTT	CASSFTSTGELFF
NA	large	TRBV28	TRBJ2-7	TGTGCCAGCAGAGAAACAGGGATCCCTGGCGAGCAGTACTTC	CASRETGIPGEQYF
NA	many	TRBV5-1	TRBJ2-2	TGCGCCAGCAGCTTGGAAGTAGCAGCGAACACCGGGGAGCTGTTTTTT	CASSLEVAANTGELFF
NA	medium-sized	TRBV29-1	TRBJ1-2	TGCAGCGTTGTCGATGGCGGACAGAGAAGTGGCTACACCTTC	CSVVDGGQRSGYTF
NA	few	TRBV20-1	TRBJ2-3	TGCAGTGCTAGCGGGCCCACAGATACGCAGTATTTT	CSASGPTDTQYF
NA	many	TRBV7-8	TRBJ1-1	TGTGCCAGCAGCTTGGTCAGGGCCACTGAAGCTTTCTTT	CASSLVRATEAFF
TRBD1	many	TRBV5-1	TRBJ1-4	TGCGCCAGCAGCCAAGGACAGGGTTGGGGAAAACTGTTTTTT	CASSQGQGWGKLFF
NA	NA	TRBV28	TRBJ2-5	TGTGCCAGCAGTTTAATTGGTAGCGGCATTGACGAGACCCAGTACTTC	CASSLIGSGIDETQYF
NA	medium-sized	TRBV4-2	TRBJ2-1	TGTGCCAGCAGCCGGCTCCCCTTTTTACAGAGCTCCTACAATGAGCAGTTCTTC	CASSRLPFLQSSYNEQFF
NA	many	TRBV9	TRBJ2-6	TGTGCCAGCAGCGTAAGGAACAGGGTGGCAAGTGGGGCCAACGTCCTGACTTTC	CASSVRNRVASGANVLTF
TRBD1	many	TRBV4-1	TRBJ2-2	TGCGCCAGCAGCGGACAGGTTAACGGGGAGCTGTTTTTT	CASSGQVNGELFF
NA	medium-sized	TRBV29-1	TRBJ2-1	TGCAGCGTTGACAGGGGGGACAATGAGCAGTTCTTC	CSVDRGDNEQFF
TRBD1	many	TRBV20-1	TRBJ1-2	TGCAGTGCTAGGGGCCGGGACAGAGTCTATGGCTACACCTTC	CSARGRDRVYGYTF
NA	medium-sized	TRBV7-6	TRBJ2-1	TGTGCCAGCAGCTTATCAGTCTCCTACAATGAGCAGTTCTTC	CASSLSVSYNEQFF
NA	many	TRBV3-1	TRBJ2-3	TGTGCCAGCAGCCGTCAGAGGCTAGATACGCAGTATTTT	CASSRQRLDTQYF
NA	medium-sized	TRBV11-2	TRBJ2-7	TGTGCCAGCAGCCCCGACCTGCCAAGGCAGTACTTC	CASSPDLPRQYF
NA	medium-sized	TRBV2	TRBJ1-2	TGTGCCAGCCTCCCATCTAGGGGCGATGGCTACACCTTC	CASLPSRGDGYTF
NA	medium-sized	TRBV4-1	TRBJ2-7	TGCGCCAGCAGCCAAGGTACGGACGGGCTAACCTACGAGCAGTACTTC	CASSQGTDGLTYEQYF
NA	medium-sized	TRBV12-3/TRBV12-4	TRBJ2-7	TGTGCCAGCAGTCCCGACAGGAGCCGGTACGAGCAGTACTTC	CASSPDRSRYEQYF
NA	many	TRBV20-1	TRBJ1-1	TGCAGTGCTAGAAGCTACAGATACACTGAAGCTTTCTTT	CSARSYRYTEAFF
NA	many	TRBV20-1	TRBJ2-4	TGCAGTGCTAGAGGGGCCGGGGGATCTAAGTACTTC	CSARGAGGSKYF
NA	medium-sized	TRBV18	TRBJ2-6	TGTGCCAGCTCACCCCGCCCCCTCTCTGGGGCCAACGTCCTGACTTTC	CASSPRPLSGANVLTF
TRBD2	many	TRBV2	TRBJ2-3	TGTGCCAGCAGGCCGACTAGCGGGGGCCGAACAGATACGCAGTATTTT	CASRPTSGGRTDTQYF
NA	medium-sized	TRBV12-3/TRBV12-4	TRBJ1-4	TGTGCCAGCAGTTCCATGGTGAATGGTGAAAAACTGTTTTTT	CASSSMVNGEKLFF
TRBD2	many	TRBV2	TRBJ2-2	TGTGCCAGCAGTTCTTCTAGCGGGGGATGGTTCGGGGAGCTGTTTTTT	CASSSSSGGWFGELFF
NA	many	TRBV6-1	TRBJ1-4	TGTGCCAGCGAAAGGAATGAAAAACTGTTTTTT	CASERNEKLFF
NA	many	TRBV27	TRBJ2-2	TGTGCCAGCACCCTCGAACCGGGACTTAACACCGGGGAGCTGTTTTTT	CASTLEPGLNTGELFF
TRBD1	many	TRBV9	TRBJ2-7	TGTGCCAGCAGCGGAGCCCGGGACAGGGTTGGCGAGCAGTACTTC	CASSGARDRVGEQYF
NA	NA	TRBV5-1	TRBJ1-1	TGCGCCAGCAGCTTGGAGGGTAGAAAAGCTTTCTTT	CASSLEGRKAFF
NA	many	TRBV28	TRBJ1-5	TGTGCCAGCAGTTTATGGTCGAAGCCCCAGCATTTT	CASSLWSKPQHF